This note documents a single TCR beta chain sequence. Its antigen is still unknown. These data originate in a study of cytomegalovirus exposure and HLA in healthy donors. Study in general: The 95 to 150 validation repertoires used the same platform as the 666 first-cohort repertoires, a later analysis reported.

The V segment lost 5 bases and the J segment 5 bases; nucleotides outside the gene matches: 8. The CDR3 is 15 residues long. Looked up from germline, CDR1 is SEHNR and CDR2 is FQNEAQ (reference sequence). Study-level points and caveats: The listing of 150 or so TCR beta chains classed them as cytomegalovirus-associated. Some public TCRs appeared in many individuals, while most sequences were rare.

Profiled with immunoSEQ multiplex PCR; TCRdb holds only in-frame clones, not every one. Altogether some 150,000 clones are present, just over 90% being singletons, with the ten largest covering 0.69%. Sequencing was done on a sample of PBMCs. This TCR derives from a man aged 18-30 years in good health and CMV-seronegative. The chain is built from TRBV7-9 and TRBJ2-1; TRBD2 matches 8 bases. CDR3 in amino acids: CASSPIAGLNNEQFF. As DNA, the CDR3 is TGTGCCAGCAGCCCTATAGCGGGACTCAACAATGAGCAGTTCTTC.